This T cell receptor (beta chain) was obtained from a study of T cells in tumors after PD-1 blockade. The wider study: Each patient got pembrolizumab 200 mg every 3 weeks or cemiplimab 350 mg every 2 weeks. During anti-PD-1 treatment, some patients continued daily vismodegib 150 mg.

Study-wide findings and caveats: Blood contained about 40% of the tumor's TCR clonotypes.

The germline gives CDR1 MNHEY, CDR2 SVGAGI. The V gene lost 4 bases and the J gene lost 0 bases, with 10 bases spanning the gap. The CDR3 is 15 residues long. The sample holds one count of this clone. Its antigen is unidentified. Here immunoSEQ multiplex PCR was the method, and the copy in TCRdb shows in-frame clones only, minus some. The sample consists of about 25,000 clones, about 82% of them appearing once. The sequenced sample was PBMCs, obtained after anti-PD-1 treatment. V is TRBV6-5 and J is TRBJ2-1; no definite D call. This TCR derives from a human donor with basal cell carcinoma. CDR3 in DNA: TGTGCCAGCAGTTTCAGCCCGCGCTCCTACAATGAGCAGTTCTTC. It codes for CASSFSPRSYNEQFF.